Listed below are T cell receptor beta chains from one sample, sequenced in a study of T cell responses to AZD1222 COVID-19 vaccine. The assay was immunoSEQ multiplex PCR, and TCRdb's table has in-frame clones only and misses some. The top ten hold about 4.3% of the sample, which has approximately 110,000 clones, 75% to 90% seen once. Specimen: peripheral blood, collected 28 days after the second AZD1222 dose. The receptors here all came from an adult who received the AZD1222 COVID-19 vaccine. Both conserved end residues are part of each CDR3. The order of the fields is CDR3 protein, CDR3 DNA, D gene, J gene, V gene, clone size. The D gene is left open where the match is weak. The size entry is marked missing in some rows and otherwise reads once, few, many or a size class.

CDR3 protein: CASSIRDGYNSPLHF
CDR3 DNA: TGTGCCAGCAGCATACGGGACGGATATAATTCACCCCTCCACTTT
D gene: .
J gene: TRBJ1-6
V gene: TRBV11-2
clone size: .

CDR3 protein: CASSFSGTVNTGELFF
CDR3 DNA: TGTGCCAGCAGCTTTTCCGGGACGGTGAACACCGGGGAGCTGTTTTTT
D gene: .
J gene: TRBJ2-2
V gene: TRBV5-6
clone size: .

CDR3 protein: CASSKGAAQNTEAFF
CDR3 DNA: TGTGCCAGCAGCAAAGGAGCAGCCCAGAACACTGAAGCTTTCTTT
D gene: .
J gene: TRBJ1-1
V gene: TRBV9
clone size: .

CDR3 protein: CASGDQSANMETQYF
CDR3 DNA: TGTGCCAGCGGCGACCAATCAGCCAACATGGAGACCCAGTACTTC
D gene: .
J gene: TRBJ2-5
V gene: TRBV27
clone size: .

CDR3 protein: CASSTRHRGPQETQYF
CDR3 DNA: TGTGCCAGCAGCACCCGCCACAGGGGGCCCCAAGAGACCCAGTACTTC
D gene: TRBD1
J gene: TRBJ2-5
V gene: TRBV3-1/TRBV3-2
clone size: .

CDR3 protein: CASSLSGNQPQHF
CDR3 DNA: TGTGCCAGCAGTTTATCCGGGAATCAGCCCCAGCATTTT
D gene: .
J gene: TRBJ1-5
V gene: TRBV28
clone size: .

CDR3 protein: CASSLVGEGISSYEQYF
CDR3 DNA: TGTGCCAGCAGCTTAGTGGGGGAAGGAATCAGCTCCTACGAGCAGTACTTC
D gene: .
J gene: TRBJ2-7
V gene: TRBV11-2
clone size: .

CDR3 protein: CASSSRGGWNEQFF
CDR3 DNA: TGTGCCAGCAGTTCTCGCGGGGGGTGGAATGAGCAGTTCTTC
D gene: TRBD2
J gene: TRBJ2-1
V gene: TRBV27
clone size: .

CDR3 protein: CSVVIQGGTEAFF
CDR3 DNA: TGCAGCGTAGTTATACAGGGAGGCACTGAAGCTTTCTTT
D gene: .
J gene: TRBJ1-1
V gene: TRBV29-1
clone size: .

CDR3 protein: CAWSPGTVGETQYF
CDR3 DNA: TGTGCCTGGAGTCCCGGGACAGTGGGAGAGACCCAGTACTTC
D gene: TRBD1
J gene: TRBJ2-5
V gene: TRBV30
clone size: .

CDR3 protein: CASSQVGGVNGYTF
CDR3 DNA: TGCGCCAGCAGCCAAGTTGGAGGGGTGAACGGCTACACCTTC
D gene: .
J gene: TRBJ1-2
V gene: TRBV4-1
clone size: .

CDR3 protein: CASSSGQGRNEQFF
CDR3 DNA: TGTGCCAGCAGTTCGGGACAGGGGCGTAATGAGCAGTTCTTC
D gene: TRBD1
J gene: TRBJ2-1
V gene: TRBV11-3
clone size: .

CDR3 protein: CASSLGQPEDTEAFF
CDR3 DNA: TGCGCCAGCAGCTTGGGCCAGCCCGAGGACACTGAAGCTTTCTTT
D gene: .
J gene: TRBJ1-1
V gene: TRBV5-1
clone size: .

CDR3 protein: CASSPTTSTDTQYF
CDR3 DNA: TGTGCCAGCAGCCCGACTACTAGCACAGATACGCAGTATTTT
D gene: .
J gene: TRBJ2-3
V gene: TRBV2
clone size: .

CDR3 protein: CASSRGGGNGYTF
CDR3 DNA: TGTGCCAGCAGCCGGGGTGGGGGCAACGGCTACACCTTC
D gene: .
J gene: TRBJ1-2
V gene: TRBV12-3/TRBV12-4
clone size: .

CDR3 protein: CASSEGRGAGNTIYF
CDR3 DNA: TGTGCCAGCAGCGAGGGGAGGGGAGCCGGAAACACCATATATTTT
D gene: .
J gene: TRBJ1-3
V gene: TRBV9
clone size: .

CDR3 protein: CASSIVTDRGVTDTQYF
CDR3 DNA: TGTGCCAGTAGTATAGTAACGGACAGGGGGGTGACAGATACGCAGTATTTT
D gene: TRBD1
J gene: TRBJ2-3
V gene: TRBV19
clone size: .

CDR3 protein: CASSLMAAGGEKLFF
CDR3 DNA: TGCGCCAGCAGCTTGATGGCCGCAGGGGGGGAAAAACTGTTTTTT
D gene: TRBD1
J gene: TRBJ1-4
V gene: TRBV5-1
clone size: once

CDR3 protein: CASSTSSPSGGAYEQYF
CDR3 DNA: TGTGCCAGCAGTACCTCAAGCCCTAGCGGGGGGGCCTACGAGCAGTACTTC
D gene: TRBD2
J gene: TRBJ2-7
V gene: TRBV27
clone size: few

CDR3 protein: CASSFGQASNSPLHF
CDR3 DNA: TGTGCCAGCAGCTTTGGGCAGGCCTCTAATTCACCCCTCCACTTT
D gene: .
J gene: TRBJ1-6
V gene: TRBV7-2
clone size: .

CDR3 protein: CASSPGLSTDTQYF
CDR3 DNA: TGTGCCAGCAGCCCGGGACTCAGCACAGATACGCAGTATTTT
D gene: .
J gene: TRBJ2-3
V gene: TRBV7-9
clone size: .

CDR3 protein: CASSQETFMVAGGTDTQYF
CDR3 DNA: TGCGCCAGCAGCCAGGAGACCTTTATGGTAGCGGGGGGCACAGATACGCAGTATTTT
D gene: TRBD2
J gene: TRBJ2-3
V gene: TRBV4-1
clone size: .

CDR3 protein: CAWSVPAGPPIGYTF
CDR3 DNA: TGTGCCTGGAGTGTACCTGCAGGGCCCCCTATTGGCTACACCTTC
D gene: .
J gene: TRBJ1-2
V gene: TRBV30
clone size: few

CDR3 protein: CASSTRTGNQPQHF
CDR3 DNA: TGTGCCAGTAGTACCCGGACAGGTAATCAGCCCCAGCATTTT
D gene: TRBD1
J gene: TRBJ1-5
V gene: TRBV19
clone size: .

CDR3 protein: CASSLGSFALKGTEAFF
CDR3 DNA: TGTGCCAGCAGCTTAGGGTCTTTCGCTCTAAAGGGCACTGAAGCTTTCTTT
D gene: .
J gene: TRBJ1-1
V gene: TRBV7-9
clone size: .

CDR3 protein: CASSQAPTGGNTGELFF
CDR3 DNA: TGCGCCAGCAGCCAAGCGCCGACAGGGGGCAACACCGGGGAGCTGTTTTTT
D gene: TRBD1
J gene: TRBJ2-2
V gene: TRBV4-3
clone size: .